This T cell receptor beta chain comes out of a study of shared clonotypes between healthy human individuals. Study observations and caveats: Having only a few donors restricted how much genetic and exposure-history diversity was captured.

Genomic DNA of every subset was divided equally among multiple immunoSEQ plates. The assay was immunoSEQ multiplex PCR, and TCRdb's table has in-frame clones only and misses some. The sample carries about 1.5 million clones, approximately 98% recorded once. In the case of this clone: Its antigen is undetermined.

Sequencing was done on a sample of naive CD4+ T cells sorted from blood. Indicated subset: CD45RA+ positively selected. The TCR was taken from a man aged 30 to 45 in good health.

CDR3 nucleotides: TGCGCCAGCCCCGGGACAGGGAAGGAGAACACCGGGGAGCTGTTTTTT. This encodes CASPGTGKENTGELFF. The gene calls are TRBV23-1 and TRBJ2-2, with TRBD1 matching 9 bases. TRBV23-1 is an ORF; its function is uncertain. V dropped 8 bases and J dropped 1; count of bases not matched to a gene: 8. The CDR3 is made up of 16 amino acids.